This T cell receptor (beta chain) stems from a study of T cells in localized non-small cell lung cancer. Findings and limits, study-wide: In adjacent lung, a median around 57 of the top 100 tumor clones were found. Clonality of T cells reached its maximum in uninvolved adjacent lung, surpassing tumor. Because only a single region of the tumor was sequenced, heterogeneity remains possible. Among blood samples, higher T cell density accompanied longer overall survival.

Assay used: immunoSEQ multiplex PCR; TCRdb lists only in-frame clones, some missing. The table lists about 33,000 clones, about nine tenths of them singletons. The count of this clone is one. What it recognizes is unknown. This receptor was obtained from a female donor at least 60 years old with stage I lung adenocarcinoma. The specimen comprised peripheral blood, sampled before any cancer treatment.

CDR3 residues: CASSSGRGRGTGELFF. The CDR3 DNA follows: TGTGCCAGCAGCTCGGGACGGGGGCGAGGCACCGGGGAGCTGTTTTTT. The chain carries TRBV11-3 and TRBJ2-2; TRBD1 or TRBD2 may be the D gene (6 bases each). This CDR3 is 16 amino acids long. The germline V gene encodes CDR1 SGHNT and CDR2 YENEEA. The V and J ends lost 4 bases and 4 bases respectively, with 16 bases between them.